The 13 T cell receptor beta chains below come from one sample, sequenced in a study of PD-1 blockade in classical Hodgkin lymphoma (TCRdb year 2020). Libraries came from the immunoSEQ multiplex PCR assay. Not all clones reach the TCRdb copy of this immuneACCESS table, which keeps in-frame sequences only. Checked studies attribute under half of the gap to unresolved V genes and leave the rest unexplained. The sample contains under 20,000 clones, 70% to 85% of them found a single time. The top ten clonotypes cover roughly two fifths of the sample. In the paper's terms, the time point label means: cycle 4 day 1 (C4D1), after more than five weeks of nivolumab. Every trial patient had relapsed after autologous stem cell transplantation, and cohorts A, B and C differed in prior brentuximab vedotin exposure. Sequences were derived from peripheral blood mononuclear cells (PBMCs), sampled before the fourth cycle of nivolumab. The source of these receptors is a human donor with classical Hodgkin lymphoma.

The rearrangement links TRBV6-1 to TRBJ1-2, with D uncertain. The CDR3 is 15 amino acids. The V and J ends lost 1 base and 5 bases respectively, with 14 bases between them. Germline loops: CDR1 MNHNS, CDR2 SASEGT. CDR3 amino acids: CASSEVLALEYGYTF. The DNA for the CDR3 is TGTGCCAGCAGTGAAGTTCTTGCGCTGGAGTATGGCTACACCTTC.

This clone was found once. The gene calls are TRBV19 and TRBJ1-5; TRBD1 matches 8 bases. With V trimmed by 8 bases and J by 4 bases, 10 bases remained unmatched. The CDR3 runs 15 residues. Germline V gene sequence: CDR1 LNHDA, CDR2 SQIVND (reference sequence). In DNA form, the CDR3 reads TGTGCCAGTGGAAGGGACAGGTCCCTGAATCAGCCCCAGCATTTT. It yields the protein CASGRDRSLNQPQHF.

The chain uses TRBV29-1 and TRBJ2-6; D is unclear. CDR3 length equals 13 residues. V was clipped by 6 bases and J by 0 bases, with 6 bases between them. Germline-derived CDR1 and CDR2 are SQVTM and ANQGSEA. CDR3 protein: CSVRISGANVLTF. CDR3 DNA: TGCAGCGTCCGGATCTCTGGGGCCAACGTCCTGACTTTC.

The chain is built from TRBV18 and TRBJ2-1; TRBD1 matches 11 bases. This CDR3 spans 14 amino acids. Germline V gives CDR1 KGHSH, CDR2 LQKENI. Trimming cost V 5 bases and J 10 bases; bases outside gene matches: 7. The CDR3 reads CASSSGQGVQEQFF. The CDR3 coding sequence is TGTGCCAGCTCATCGGGACAGGGGGTACAAGAGCAGTTCTTC.

The chain joins TRBV2 to TRBJ2-2, with D tentatively TRBD2 (6 bases). Germline V CDR1 and CDR2: SNHLY, FYNNEI. The ends were cut back, 7 bases at V and 1 base at J, with 19 bases in the middle. The CDR3 sequence is 17 residues long. The chain's CDR3 is CASNPLLLAKNTGELFF. The CDR3 region has the DNA TGTGCCAGCAATCCTCTTTTACTAGCCAAGAACACCGGGGAGCTGTTTTTT. The full variable domain, its missing parts supplied by reference TRBV2 and TRBJ2-2, is EPEVTQTPSHQVTQMGQEVILRCVPISNHLYFYWYRQILGQKVEFLVSFYNNEISEKSEIFDDQFSVERPDGSNFTLKIRSTKLEDSAMYFCASNPLLLAKNTGELFFGEGSRLTVL.

The chain uses TRBV2 and TRBJ2-2; D gene ambiguous. The length of the CDR3 is 12 residues. Trimming pared 10 bases from V and 4 bases from J, leaving 10 bases between. The germline CDR1 and CDR2 sequences are SNHLY and FYNNEI. The CDR3 DNA reads TGTGCCACAGTTTGGGGCACCGGGGAGCTGTTTTTT. Residues: CATVWGTGELFF.

This chain connects TRBV30 to TRBJ1-3; the D is unclear. Germline CDR1 reads GTSNPN; CDR2 reads SVGIG (reference sequence). This CDR3 has 14 residues. With 1 base removed from V and 2 bases from J, the gap between germline ends came to 9 bases. The CDR3 nucleotides are TGTGCCTGGAGTGGGCAAAGGGCTGGAAACACCATATATTTT. Protein product: CAWSGQRAGNTIYF.

This chain uses TRBV19 with TRBJ2-7; D perhaps matches TRBD1 (5 bases). Germline CDR1 LNHDA, CDR2 SQIVND (reference sequence). Trimming left V 1 base short and J 4 bases short, with 11 bases between. This CDR3 has 14 residues. This CDR3 is CASSIGGVGYEQYF. The CDR3 coding sequence is TGTGCCAGTAGTATAGGGGGCGTCGGGTACGAGCAGTACTTC.

This clone was seen more than once but under ten times. The chain links TRBV30 to TRBJ1-5; D remains ambiguous. Trimming stripped 5 bases from V and 0 bases from J, with 8 bases between. The CDR3 is 13 amino acids. The germline CDR1 and CDR2 sequences are GTSNPN and SVGIG (reference sequence). The CDR3 nucleotides are TGTGCCTGGGCCACAGATAGCAATCAGCCCCAGCATTTT. The encoded protein is CAWATDSNQPQHF.

V gene TRBV9 combines with J gene TRBJ1-2; D uncertain. Germline values: CDR1 SGDLS, CDR2 YYNGEE. The CDR3 has 12 amino acids. V was trimmed by 0 bases and J by 8 bases, leaving 8 bases between them. CDR3 coding DNA: TGTGCCAGCAGCGTAGTCGGAGAGGGCTACACCTTC. The encoded protein is CASSVVGEGYTF.

The V and J genes are TRBV19 and TRBJ1-2, with a weak D call TRBD1 (5 bases). V lost 5 bases, J lost 10 bases, and 14 bases lay in between. CDR3 size: 12 residues. CDR1 and CDR2 (germline): LNHDA, SQIVND (reference sequence). The CDR3: CASSGGSRTYTF. The CDR3 nucleotides read TGTGCCAGTAGTGGGGGGAGCCGAACCTACACCTTC. Based on the CDR3 plus reference TRBV19 and TRBJ1-2, the full variable domain is DGGITQSPKYLFRKEGQNVTLSCEQNLNHDAMYWYRQDPGQGLRLIYYSQIVNDFQKGDIAEGYSVSREKKESFPLTVTSAQKNPTAFYLCASSGGSRTYTFGSGTRLTVV.

This chain links TRBV10-3 with TRBJ1-6; D perhaps matches TRBD1 (5 bases). V was shortened by 6 bases and J by 5 bases, with 11 bases between the two germline ends. Germline V gene data show CDR1 as ENHRY and CDR2 as SYGVKD. The CDR3 consists of 14 residues. As DNA, the CDR3 is TGTGCCATCAGAGTCAGGGACGATAATTCACCCCTCCACTTT. Amino acid sequence: CAIRVRDDNSPLHF.

This clone was observed once. The chain recombines TRBV6-1 with TRBJ1-1; D perhaps matches TRBD1 (5 bases). The CDR3 covers 14 residues. Trimming took 6 bases from V and 8 from J, leaving 19 bases between them. CDR1 is MNHNS, CDR2 SASEGT, per germline. This chain's CDR3 is CASSIQTRDSEAFF. The CDR3 region has the DNA TGTGCCAGCAGCATCCAAACCCGGGACTCCGAAGCTTTCTTT.